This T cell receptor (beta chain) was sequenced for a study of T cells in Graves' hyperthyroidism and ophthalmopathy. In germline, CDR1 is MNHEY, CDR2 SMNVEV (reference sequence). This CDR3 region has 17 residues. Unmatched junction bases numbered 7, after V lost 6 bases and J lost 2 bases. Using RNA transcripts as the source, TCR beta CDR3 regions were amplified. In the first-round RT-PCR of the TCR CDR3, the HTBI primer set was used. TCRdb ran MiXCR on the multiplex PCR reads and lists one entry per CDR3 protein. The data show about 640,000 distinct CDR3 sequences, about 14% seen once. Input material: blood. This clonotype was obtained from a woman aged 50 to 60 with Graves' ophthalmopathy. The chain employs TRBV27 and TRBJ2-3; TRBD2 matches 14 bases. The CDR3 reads CASRRLAGGPFTDTQYF. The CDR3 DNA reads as TGTGCCAGCAGAAGACTAGCGGGAGGGCCATTCACAGATACGCAGTATTTT.